Listed below are T cell receptor beta chains from one sample, sequenced in a study of blood T cell repertoires in COVID-19. Clones were read by immunoSEQ multiplex PCR, and TCRdb kept only the in-frame ones, dropping some. The repertoire has about 100,000 clones, roughly 84% of them found once; the top ten carry roughly 13%. Sequenced material: peripheral blood. All receptors come from a human donor in a cohort sampled during active COVID-19. Both conserved end residues are part of each CDR3. The D gene is left open where the match is weak. Expanded clones are given a class, and other clones once, few, many or no size at all.

clone_size	d_call	cdr3_length	j_call	v_call	cdr3_aa	cdr3_nt
.	TRBD1	15	TRBJ1-1	TRBV7-8	CASSFRATGDTEAFF	TGTGCCAGCAGCTTCCGGGCCACAGGGGACACTGAAGCTTTCTTT
.	.	11	TRBJ1-1	TRBV20-1	CSVRVNTEAFF	TGCAGCGTGAGGGTGAACACTGAAGCTTTCTTT
.	.	15	TRBJ1-1	TRBV30	CAWSVLGTKNTEAFF	TGTGCCTGGAGTGTACTTGGGACAAAGAACACTGAAGCTTTCTTT
.	TRBD1	16	TRBJ2-7	TRBV4-1	CASSQERGQPIYEQYF	TGCGCCAGCAGCCAGGAACGGGGACAGCCCATCTACGAGCAGTACTTC
.	TRBD1	14	TRBJ1-2	TRBV6-5	CASSYRDRVYGYTF	TGTGCCAGCAGTTACAGGGACAGGGTCTATGGCTACACCTTC
once	TRBD1	16	TRBJ2-7	TRBV5-1	CASSYRSGTGDGEQYF	TGCGCCAGCAGCTACCGTTCCGGGACAGGGGATGGCGAGCAGTACTTC
.	TRBD2	17	TRBJ2-7	TRBV5-1	CASSLGLAGALSYEQYF	TGCGCCAGCAGCTTGGGACTAGCGGGGGCCCTAAGCTACGAGCAGTACTTC
few	TRBD2	16	TRBJ2-7	TRBV2	CASSLGLAGANYEQYF	TGTGCCAGCAGTCTGGGACTAGCGGGGGCCAACTACGAGCAGTACTTC
.	TRBD1	15	TRBJ1-2	TRBV5-4	CASSLRTGGDYGYTF	TGTGCCAGCAGTCTTAGGACAGGGGGAGACTATGGCTACACCTTC
once	.	13	TRBJ2-3	TRBV7-9	CASEGLVRDTQYF	TGTGCCAGCGAGGGATTGGTTCGGGATACGCAGTATTTT
few	TRBD1	13	TRBJ1-2	TRBV12-3/TRBV12-4	CASSFGTGSGYTF	TGTGCCAGCAGTTTCGGGACAGGGTCTGGCTACACCTTC
.	TRBD2	17	TRBJ2-1	TRBV7-2	CASSLDGGIFSYNEQFF	TGTGCCAGCAGCTTAGACGGGGGGATTTTCTCCTACAATGAGCAGTTCTTC
.	TRBD1	15	TRBJ1-4	TRBV2	CATMSAGTDSEKLFF	TGTGCCACTATGTCGGCCGGGACAGATTCAGAAAAACTGTTTTTT
few	.	13	TRBJ1-1	TRBV11-2	CASSFRRQAEAFF	TGTGCCAGCAGCTTTAGGAGACAGGCGGAAGCTTTCTTT
.	.	17	TRBJ2-6	TRBV4-1	CASSQDKGGAGANVLTF	TGCGCCAGCAGCCAAGATAAGGGGGGGGCTGGGGCCAACGTCCTGACTTTC
.	.	13	TRBJ2-3	TRBV6-6	CASTLNREDTQYF	TGTGCCAGCACTCTAAACAGGGAGGATACGCAGTATTTT
.	TRBD1	17	TRBJ1-2	TRBV3-1/TRBV3-2	CASSQGGQGAGRYGYTF	TGTGCCAGCAGCCAAGGGGGACAGGGGGCCGGTCGCTATGGCTACACCTTC
.	TRBD2	19	TRBJ2-1	TRBV10-3	CAISGAAPRLAGSNNEQFF	TGTGCCATCAGTGGAGCGGCCCCTAGACTAGCGGGGAGTAACAATGAGCAGTTCTTC
.	.	13	TRBJ1-1	TRBV6-5	CASSYFGNTEAFF	TGTGCCAGCAGTTACTTCGGGAACACTGAAGCTTTCTTT
.	TRBD1	15	TRBJ1-5	TRBV7-2	CASSLVGTGEQPQHF	TGTGCCAGCAGCTTAGTCGGGACAGGGGAACAGCCCCAGCATTTT
.	.	14	TRBJ1-6	TRBV7-2	CASSLVRSNSPLHF	TGTGCCAGCAGCTTAGTTCGGTCTAATTCACCCCTCCACTTT
few	TRBD1	16	TRBJ1-3	TRBV6-5	CASSYSRGPGGNTIYF	TGTGCCAGCAGTTACTCGAGGGGGCCGGGTGGAAACACCATATATTTT
.	.	15	TRBJ2-7	TRBV18	CASSEQFVSSYEQYF	TGTGCCAGCTCCGAACAGTTTGTCAGCTCCTACGAGCAGTACTTC
.	TRBD2	15	TRBJ2-3	TRBV11-2	CASSALAGATDTQYF	TGTGCCAGCAGCGCGCTAGCGGGAGCCACAGATACGCAGTATTTT
few	.	14	TRBJ1-1	TRBV5-1	CASTSGGMNTEAFF	TGCGCCAGCACCTCGGGGGGGATGAACACTGAAGCTTTCTTT
few	.	14	TRBJ1-5	TRBV7-9	CASSSGLLNQPQHF	TGTGCCAGCAGCTCGGGACTCCTCAATCAGCCCCAGCATTTT